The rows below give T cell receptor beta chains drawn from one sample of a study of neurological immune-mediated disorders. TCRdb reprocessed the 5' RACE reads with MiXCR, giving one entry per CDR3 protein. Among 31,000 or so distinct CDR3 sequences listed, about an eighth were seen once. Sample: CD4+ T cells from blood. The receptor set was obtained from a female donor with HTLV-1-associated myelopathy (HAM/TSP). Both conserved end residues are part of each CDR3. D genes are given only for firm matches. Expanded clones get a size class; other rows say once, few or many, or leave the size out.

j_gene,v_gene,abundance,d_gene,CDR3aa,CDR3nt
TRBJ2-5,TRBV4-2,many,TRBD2,CASSPLASAGGGIPFQETQYF,TGTGCCAGCAGCCCCCTCGCGTCAGCGGGGGGGGGGATCCCATTTCAAGAGACCCAGTACTTC
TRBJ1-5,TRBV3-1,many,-,CASSQGDGPQHF,TGTGCCAGCAGCCAAGGCGACGGTCCCCAGCATTTT
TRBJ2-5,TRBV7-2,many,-,CASSLVLGPETQYF,TGTGCCAGCAGCTTAGTTCTGGGGCCGGAGACCCAGTACTTC
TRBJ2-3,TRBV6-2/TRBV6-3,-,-,CASSLLRGALTDTQYF,TGTGCCAGCAGTTTGTTGCGCGGGGCCCTCACAGATACGCAGTATTTT
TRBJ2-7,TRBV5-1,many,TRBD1,CASSPGTGVFEQYF,TGCGCCAGCAGCCCCGGGACAGGGGTCTTCGAGCAGTACTTC
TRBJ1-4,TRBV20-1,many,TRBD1,CSVTGTGGANEKLFF,TGCAGTGTCACCGGGACAGGGGGCGCGAATGAAAAACTGTTTTTT
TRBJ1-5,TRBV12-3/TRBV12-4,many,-,CASSPGQSGGQPQHF,TGTGCCAGCAGTCCTGGACAGTCTGGGGGTCAGCCCCAGCATTTT
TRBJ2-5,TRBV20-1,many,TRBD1,CSASMGQGLGETQYF,TGCAGTGCTAGCATGGGACAGGGGTTGGGTGAGACCCAGTACTTC
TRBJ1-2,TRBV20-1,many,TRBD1,CSARVPGQGAYGYTF,TGCAGTGCTAGAGTCCCGGGACAGGGGGCCTATGGCTACACCTTC
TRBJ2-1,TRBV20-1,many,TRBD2,CSASPSGEQFF,TGCAGTGCGTCCCCTAGCGGAGAGCAGTTCTTC
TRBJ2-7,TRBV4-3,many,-,CASSQGNVMDSFSFQYF,TGCGCCAGCAGCCAAGGAAACGTGATGGACAGCTTTTCGTTTCAGTACTTC
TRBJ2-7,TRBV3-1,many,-,CASSPFPQGYEQYF,TGTGCCAGCAGCCCGTTCCCGCAGGGCTACGAGCAGTACTTC
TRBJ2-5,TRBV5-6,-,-,CASSFYICSATHGDRVGETQYF,-
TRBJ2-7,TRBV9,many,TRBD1,CASSVDGQGLDEQYF,TGTGCCAGCAGCGTAGATGGACAGGGGCTCGACGAGCAGTACTTC
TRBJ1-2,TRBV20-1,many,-,CSARDSRPSGAGYGYTF,TGCAGTGCTAGAGATTCCAGACCTTCAGGAGCAGGCTATGGCTACACCTTC
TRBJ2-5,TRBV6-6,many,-,CASSYSKGVGGTQYF,TGTGCCAGCAGTTACTCGAAAGGGGTTGGGGGGACCCAGTACTTC
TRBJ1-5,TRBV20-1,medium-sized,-,CSAKWTADQPQHF,TGCAGTGCTAAGTGGACCGCAGATCAGCCCCAGCATTTT
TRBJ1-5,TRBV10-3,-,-,CAISPDSDSNQPQHF,TGTGCCATCAGCCCGGACTCCGATAGCAATCAGCCCCAGCATTTT
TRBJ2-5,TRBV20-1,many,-,CSARDLVRSETQYF,TGCAGTGCTAGAGATCTGGTTAGATCAGAGACCCAGTACTTC
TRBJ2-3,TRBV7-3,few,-,CASSLNPPDTQYF,TGTGCCAGCAGCTTAAACCCCCCAGATACGCAGTATTTT
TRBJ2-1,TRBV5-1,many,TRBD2,CASRQIAGGRNNEQFF,TGCGCCAGCAGACAAATAGCGGGAGGGAGGAACAATGAGCAGTTCTTC
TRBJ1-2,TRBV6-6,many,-,CASSYSIAHGRINYGYTF,TGTGCCAGCAGTTACTCGATTGCACACGGCCGAATTAACTATGGCTACACCTTC
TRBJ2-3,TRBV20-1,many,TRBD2,CSAVDRSGDPDTQYF,TGCAGTGCTGTGGATCGGAGCGGGGATCCGGATACGCAGTATTTT
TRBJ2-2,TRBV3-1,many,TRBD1,CASSQDGTGGLGELFF,TGTGCCAGCAGCCAAGATGGGACAGGGGGCTTGGGGGAGCTGTTTTTT
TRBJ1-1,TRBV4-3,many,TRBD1,CASSDRGVTEAFF,TGCGCCAGCAGTGACAGGGGAGTCACTGAAGCTTTCTTT
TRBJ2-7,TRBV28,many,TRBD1,CASSFGTGLYEQYF,TGTGCCAGCAGTTTTGGGACAGGGCTCTACGAGCAGTACTTC
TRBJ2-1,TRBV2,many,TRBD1,CASKGQGAGEQFF,TGTGCCAGCAAAGGACAGGGGGCCGGTGAGCAGTTCTTC
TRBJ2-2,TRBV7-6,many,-,CASSLDVRPNTGELFF,TGTGCCAGCAGCTTAGACGTGCGTCCGAACACCGGGGAGCTGTTTTTT
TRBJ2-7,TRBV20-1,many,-,CSASKRGVSSYEQYF,TGCAGTGCTTCGAAGCGCGGGGTATCCTCCTACGAGCAGTACTTC
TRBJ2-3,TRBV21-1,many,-,CASSKEGRGASTDTQYF,TGTGCCAGCAGCAAAGAAGGGCGGGGAGCTAGCACAGATACGCAGTATTTT
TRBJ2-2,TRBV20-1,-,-,CSAYQGWDTGELFF,TGCAGTGCTTATCAGGGGTGGGACACCGGGGAGCTGTTTTTT
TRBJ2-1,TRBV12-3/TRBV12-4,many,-,CASCAPRNEQFF,TGTGCCAGCTGCGCCCCTAGGAATGAGCAGTTCTTC
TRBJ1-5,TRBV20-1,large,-,CSARDPTGPQHF,TGCAGTGCTAGAGACCCTACAGGACCCCAGCATTTT
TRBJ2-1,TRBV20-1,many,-,CSASKAMGSYNEQFF,TGCAGTGCTAGCAAGGCGATGGGCTCCTACAATGAGCAGTTCTTC
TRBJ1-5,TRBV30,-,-,CAWSDKNRVKQPQHF,TGTGCCTGGAGCGATAAAAACAGGGTAAAACAGCCCCAGCATTTT
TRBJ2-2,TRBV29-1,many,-,CSVDQGGTGELFF,TGCAGCGTTGATCAGGGCGGAACCGGGGAGCTGTTTTTT
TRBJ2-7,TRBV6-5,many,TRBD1,CASSPRDSPYEQYF,TGTGCCAGCAGTCCGAGGGACAGTCCCTACGAGCAGTACTTC
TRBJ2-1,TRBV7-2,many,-,CASSFYLRADEQFF,TGTGCCAGCAGCTTCTATCTGAGGGCCGATGAGCAGTTCTTC
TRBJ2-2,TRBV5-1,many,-,CASSPQNTGELFF,TGCGCCAGCAGCCCACAGAACACCGGGGAGCTGTTTTTT
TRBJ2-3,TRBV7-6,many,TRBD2,CASSRPAGGPLSTDTQYF,TGTGCCAGCAGCCGGCCTGCGGGGGGGCCGCTTAGCACAGATACGCAGTATTTT
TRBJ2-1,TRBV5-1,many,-,CASSSESSYNEQFF,TGCGCCAGCTCTAGCGAGAGCTCCTACAATGAGCAGTTCTTC
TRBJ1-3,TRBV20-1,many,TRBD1,CSAPGQGTNTIYF,TGCAGTGCCCCGGGACAGGGTACAAACACCATATATTTT
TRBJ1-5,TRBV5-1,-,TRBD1,CASIFCDRGQPQHF,TGCGCCAGCATCTTTTGCGACAGGGGCCAGCCCCAGCATTTT
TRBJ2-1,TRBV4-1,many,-,CASSQDLNAIYNEQFF,TGCGCCAGCAGCCAAGATCTTAACGCAATCTACAATGAGCAGTTCTTC
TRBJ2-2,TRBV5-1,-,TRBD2,CASSYYSGGNTGELFF,TGCGCCAGCAGCTATTATAGCGGGGGGAACACCGGGGAGCTGTTTTTT
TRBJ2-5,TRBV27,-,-,CASSLGGLQETQYF,TGTGCCAGCAGTTTAGGGGGGCTCCAAGAGACCCAGTACTTC
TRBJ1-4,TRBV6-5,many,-,CASRIRHATNEKLFF,TGTGCCAGCAGGATAAGGCACGCAACTAATGAAAAACTGTTTTTT
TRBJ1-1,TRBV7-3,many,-,CASRLYAHRITQVTEAFF,TGTGCCAGCAGGTTATACGCGCACAGGATAACCCAAGTGACTGAAGCTTTCTTT
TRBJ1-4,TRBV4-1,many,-,CASSQERGGEENEKLFF,TGCGCCAGCAGCCAAGAAAGGGGGGGAGAGGAAAATGAAAAACTGTTTTTT
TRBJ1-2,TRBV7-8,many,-,CASSQVRTPTGNYGYTF,TGTGCCAGCAGCCAGGTCCGAACCCCGACGGGTAACTATGGCTACACCTTC
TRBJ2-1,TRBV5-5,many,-,CASSWGEWGGFF,TGTGCCAGCAGCTGGGGGGAGTGGGGAGGGTTCTTC
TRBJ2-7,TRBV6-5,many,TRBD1,CVSSYWTGGSYEQYF,TGTGTCAGCAGTTACTGGACAGGGGGCTCCTACGAGCAGTACTTC
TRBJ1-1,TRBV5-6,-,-,CASSFYICSATRDGRTEAFF,-
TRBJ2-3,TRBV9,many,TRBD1,CASSGTGGFDTDTQYF,TGTGCCAGCAGCGGAACAGGGGGGTTTGACACAGATACGCAGTATTTT